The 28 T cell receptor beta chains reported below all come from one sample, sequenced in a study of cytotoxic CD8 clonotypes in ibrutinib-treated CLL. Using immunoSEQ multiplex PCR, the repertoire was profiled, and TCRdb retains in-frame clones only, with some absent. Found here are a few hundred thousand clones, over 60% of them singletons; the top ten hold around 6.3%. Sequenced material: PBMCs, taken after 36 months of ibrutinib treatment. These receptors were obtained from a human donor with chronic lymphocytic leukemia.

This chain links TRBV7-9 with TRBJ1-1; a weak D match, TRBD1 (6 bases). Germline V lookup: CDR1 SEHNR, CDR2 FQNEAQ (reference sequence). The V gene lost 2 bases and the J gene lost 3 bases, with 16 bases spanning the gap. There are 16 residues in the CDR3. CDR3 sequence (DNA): TGTGCCAGCAGCTTATTATCAGGGGTGGGGGACACTGAAGCTTTCTTT. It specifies CASSLLSGVGDTEAFF. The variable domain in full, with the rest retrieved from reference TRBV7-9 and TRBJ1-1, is DTGVSQNPRHKITKRGQNVTFRCDPISEHNRLYWYRQTLGQGPEFLTYFQNEAQLEKSRLLSDRFSAERPKGSFSTLEIQRTEQGDSAMYLCASSLLSGVGDTEAFFGQGTRLTVV.

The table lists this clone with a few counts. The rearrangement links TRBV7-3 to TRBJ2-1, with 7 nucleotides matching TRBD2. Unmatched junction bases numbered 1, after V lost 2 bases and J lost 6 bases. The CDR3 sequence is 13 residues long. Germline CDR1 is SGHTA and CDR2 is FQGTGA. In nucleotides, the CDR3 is TGTGCCAGCAGCTTATCTAGCGGCAATGAGCAGTTCTTC. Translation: CASSLSSGNEQFF.

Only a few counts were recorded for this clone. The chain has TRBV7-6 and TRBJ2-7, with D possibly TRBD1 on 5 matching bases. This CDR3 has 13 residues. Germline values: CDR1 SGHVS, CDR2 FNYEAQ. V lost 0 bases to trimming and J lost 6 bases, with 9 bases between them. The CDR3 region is CASSLASTGEQYF. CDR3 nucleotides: TGTGCCAGCAGCTTAGCGTCCACAGGCGAGCAGTACTTC.

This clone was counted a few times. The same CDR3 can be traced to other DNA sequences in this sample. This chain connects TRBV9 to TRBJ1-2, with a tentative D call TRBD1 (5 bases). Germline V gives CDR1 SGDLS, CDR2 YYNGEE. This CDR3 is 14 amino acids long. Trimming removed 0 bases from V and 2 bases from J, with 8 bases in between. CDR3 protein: CASSVGGTNYGYTF. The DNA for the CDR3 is TGTGCCAGCAGCGTAGGAGGGACCAACTATGGCTACACCTTC.

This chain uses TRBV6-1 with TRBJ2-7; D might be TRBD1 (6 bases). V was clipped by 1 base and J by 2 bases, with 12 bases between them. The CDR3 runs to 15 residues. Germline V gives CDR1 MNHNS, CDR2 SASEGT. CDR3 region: CASSEGGTPTYEQYF. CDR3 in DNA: TGTGCCAGCAGTGAAGGGGGGACACCGACCTACGAGCAGTACTTC.

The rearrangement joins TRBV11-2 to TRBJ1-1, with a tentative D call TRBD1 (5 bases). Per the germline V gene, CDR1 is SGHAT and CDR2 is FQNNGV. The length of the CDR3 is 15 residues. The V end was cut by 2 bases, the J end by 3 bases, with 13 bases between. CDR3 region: CASSLTSRVDTEAFF. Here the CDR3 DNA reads TGTGCCAGCAGCTTAACGTCCAGGGTGGACACTGAAGCTTTCTTT. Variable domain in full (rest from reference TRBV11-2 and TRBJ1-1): EAGVAQSPRYKIIEKRQSVAFWCNPISGHATLYWYQQILGQGPKLLIQFQNNGVVDDSQLPKDRFSAERLKGVDSTLKIQPAKLEDSAVYLCASSLTSRVDTEAFFGQGTRLTVV.

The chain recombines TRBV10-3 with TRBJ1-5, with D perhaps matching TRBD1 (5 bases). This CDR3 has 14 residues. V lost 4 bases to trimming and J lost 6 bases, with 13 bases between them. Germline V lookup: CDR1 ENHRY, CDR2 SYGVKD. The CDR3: CAISAAGNFQPQHF. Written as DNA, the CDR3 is TGTGCCATCAGTGCGGCAGGGAATTTTCAGCCCCAGCATTTT.

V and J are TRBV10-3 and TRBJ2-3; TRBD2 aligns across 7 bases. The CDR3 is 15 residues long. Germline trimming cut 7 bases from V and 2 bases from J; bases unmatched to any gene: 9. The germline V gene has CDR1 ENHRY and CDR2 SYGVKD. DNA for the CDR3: TGTGCCATCAACGTTGCGGGGGTGAACACAGATACGCAGTATTTT. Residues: CAINVAGVNTDTQYF.

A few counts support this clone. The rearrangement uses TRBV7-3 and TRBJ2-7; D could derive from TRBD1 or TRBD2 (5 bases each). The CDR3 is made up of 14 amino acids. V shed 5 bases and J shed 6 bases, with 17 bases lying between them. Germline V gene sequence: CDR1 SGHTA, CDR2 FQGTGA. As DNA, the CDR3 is TGTGCCAGCAGCCCCGGGACCTCGGGGTCCGAGCAGTACTTC. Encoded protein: CASSPGTSGSEQYF.

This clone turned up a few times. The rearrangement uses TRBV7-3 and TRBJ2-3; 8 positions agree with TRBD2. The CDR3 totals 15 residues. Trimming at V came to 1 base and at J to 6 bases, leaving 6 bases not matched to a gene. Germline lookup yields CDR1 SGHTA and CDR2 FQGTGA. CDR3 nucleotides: TGTGCCAGCAGCTTAATAGGGGCGGGAGGCGATACGCAGTATTTT. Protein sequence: CASSLIGAGGDTQYF.

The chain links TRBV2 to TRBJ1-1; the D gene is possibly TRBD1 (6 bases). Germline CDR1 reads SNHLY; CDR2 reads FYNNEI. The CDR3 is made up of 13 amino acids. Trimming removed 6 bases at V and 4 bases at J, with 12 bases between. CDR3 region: CASRAQGFTEAFF. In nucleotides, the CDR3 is TGTGCCAGCAGGGCACAGGGATTCACTGAAGCTTTCTTT. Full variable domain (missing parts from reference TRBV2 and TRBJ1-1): EPEVTQTPSHQVTQMGQEVILRCVPISNHLYFYWYRQILGQKVEFLVSFYNNEISEKSEIFDDQFSVERPDGSNFTLKIRSTKLEDSAMYFCASRAQGFTEAFFGQGTRLTVV.

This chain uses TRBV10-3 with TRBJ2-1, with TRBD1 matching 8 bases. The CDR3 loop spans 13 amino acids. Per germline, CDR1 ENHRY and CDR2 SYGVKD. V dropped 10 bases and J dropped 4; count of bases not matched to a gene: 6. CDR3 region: CATDRGTYNEQFF. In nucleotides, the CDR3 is TGTGCCACCGACAGGGGAACTTACAATGAGCAGTTCTTC.

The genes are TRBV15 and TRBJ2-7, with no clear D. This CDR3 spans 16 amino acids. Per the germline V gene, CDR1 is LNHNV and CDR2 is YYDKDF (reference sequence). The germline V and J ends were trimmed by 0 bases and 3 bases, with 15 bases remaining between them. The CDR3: CATSREEIGGYYEQYF. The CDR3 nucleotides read TGTGCCACCAGCAGAGAAGAAATTGGCGGCTACTACGAGCAGTACTTC.

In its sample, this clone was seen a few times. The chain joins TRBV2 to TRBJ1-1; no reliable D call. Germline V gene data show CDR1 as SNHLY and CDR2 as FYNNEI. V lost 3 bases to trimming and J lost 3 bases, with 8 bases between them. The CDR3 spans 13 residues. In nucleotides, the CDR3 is TGTGCCAGCAGTGAGGAGGGTGACACTGAAGCTTTCTTT. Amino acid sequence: CASSEEGDTEAFF.

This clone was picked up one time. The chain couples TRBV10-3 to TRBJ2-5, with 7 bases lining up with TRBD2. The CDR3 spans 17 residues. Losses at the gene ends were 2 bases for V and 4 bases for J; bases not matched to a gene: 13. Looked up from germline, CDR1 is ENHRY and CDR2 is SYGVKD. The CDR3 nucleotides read TGTGCCATCAGTGAGGTCCCACCGGGGACGGGAGGAGAGACCCAGTACTTC. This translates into CAISEVPPGTGGETQYF.

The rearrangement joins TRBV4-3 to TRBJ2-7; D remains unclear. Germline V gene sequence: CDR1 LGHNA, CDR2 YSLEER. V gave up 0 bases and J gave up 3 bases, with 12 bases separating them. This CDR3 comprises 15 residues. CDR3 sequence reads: CASSQDHKYGYEQYF. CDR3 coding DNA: TGCGCCAGCAGCCAAGATCACAAGTATGGCTACGAGCAGTACTTC.

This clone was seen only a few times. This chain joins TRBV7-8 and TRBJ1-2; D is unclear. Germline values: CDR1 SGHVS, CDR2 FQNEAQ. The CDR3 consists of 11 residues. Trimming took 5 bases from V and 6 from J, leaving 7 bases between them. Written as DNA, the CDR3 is TGTGCCAGCAGCGAGTGGAATGGCTACACCTTC. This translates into CASSEWNGYTF.

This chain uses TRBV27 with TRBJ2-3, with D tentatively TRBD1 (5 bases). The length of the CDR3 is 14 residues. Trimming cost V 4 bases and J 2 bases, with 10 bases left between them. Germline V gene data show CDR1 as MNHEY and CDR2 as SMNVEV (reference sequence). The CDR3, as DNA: TGTGCCAGCAGTTCGGACACCCCCACAGATACGCAGTATTTT. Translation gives CASSSDTPTDTQYF.

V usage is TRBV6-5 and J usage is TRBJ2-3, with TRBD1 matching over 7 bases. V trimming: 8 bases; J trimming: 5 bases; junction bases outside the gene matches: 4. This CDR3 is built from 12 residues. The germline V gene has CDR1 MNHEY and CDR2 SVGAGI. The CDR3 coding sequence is TGTGCCAGCGGACACAGGGGAGATACGCAGTATTTT. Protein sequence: CASGHRGDTQYF.

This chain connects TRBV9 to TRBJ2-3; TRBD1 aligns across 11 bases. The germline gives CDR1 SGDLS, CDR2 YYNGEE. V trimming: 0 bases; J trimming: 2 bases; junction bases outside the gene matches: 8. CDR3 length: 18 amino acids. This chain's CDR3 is CASSVERTGGLLTDTQYF. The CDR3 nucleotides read TGTGCCAGCAGCGTAGAGAGGACAGGGGGCCTCCTCACAGATACGCAGTATTTT. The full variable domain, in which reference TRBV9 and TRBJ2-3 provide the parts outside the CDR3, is DSGVTQTPKHLITATGQRVTLRCSPRSGDLSVYWYQQSLDQGLQFLIQYYNGEERAKGNILERFSAQQFPDLHSELNLSSLELGDSALYFCASSVERTGGLLTDTQYFGPGTRLTVL.

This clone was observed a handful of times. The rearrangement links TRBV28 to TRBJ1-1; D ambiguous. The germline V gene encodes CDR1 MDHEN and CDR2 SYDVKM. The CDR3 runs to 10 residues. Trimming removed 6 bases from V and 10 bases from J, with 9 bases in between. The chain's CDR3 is CASRQDGAFF. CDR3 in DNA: TGTGCCAGCAGGCAGGATGGAGCTTTCTTT.

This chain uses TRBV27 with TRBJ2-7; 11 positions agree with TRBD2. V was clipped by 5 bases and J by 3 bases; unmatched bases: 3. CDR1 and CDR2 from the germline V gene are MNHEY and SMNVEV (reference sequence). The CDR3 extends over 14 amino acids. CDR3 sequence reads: CASSKLAGDYEQYF. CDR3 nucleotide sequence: TGTGCCAGCAGTAAACTAGCGGGGGACTACGAGCAGTACTTC.

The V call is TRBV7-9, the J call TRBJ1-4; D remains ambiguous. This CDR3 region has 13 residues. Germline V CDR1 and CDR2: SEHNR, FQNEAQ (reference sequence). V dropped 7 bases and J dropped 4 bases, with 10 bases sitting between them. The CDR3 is CASTRGINEKLFF. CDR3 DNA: TGTGCCAGCACCCGGGGTATTAATGAAAAACTGTTTTTT.

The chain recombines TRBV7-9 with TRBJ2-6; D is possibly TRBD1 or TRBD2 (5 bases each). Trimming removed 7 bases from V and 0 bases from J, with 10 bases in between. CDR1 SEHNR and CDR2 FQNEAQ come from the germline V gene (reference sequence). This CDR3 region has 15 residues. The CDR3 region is CASTGTISGANVLTF. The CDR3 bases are TGTGCCAGCACAGGGACGATCTCTGGGGCCAACGTCCTGACTTTC.

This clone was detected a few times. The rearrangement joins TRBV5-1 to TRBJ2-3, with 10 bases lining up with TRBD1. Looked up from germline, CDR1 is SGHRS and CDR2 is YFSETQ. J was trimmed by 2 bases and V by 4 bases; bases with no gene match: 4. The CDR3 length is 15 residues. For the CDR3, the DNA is TGCGCCAGCAGCACCGGGACAGGGGTCACAGATACGCAGTATTTT. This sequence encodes CASSTGTGVTDTQYF.

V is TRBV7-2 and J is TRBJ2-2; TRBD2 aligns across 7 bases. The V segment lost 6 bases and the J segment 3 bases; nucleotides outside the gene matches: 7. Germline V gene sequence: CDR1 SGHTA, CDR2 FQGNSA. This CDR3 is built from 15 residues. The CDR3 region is CASRGRGGDTGELFF. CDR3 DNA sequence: TGTGCCAGCAGGGGGAGGGGAGGCGACACCGGGGAGCTGTTTTTT.

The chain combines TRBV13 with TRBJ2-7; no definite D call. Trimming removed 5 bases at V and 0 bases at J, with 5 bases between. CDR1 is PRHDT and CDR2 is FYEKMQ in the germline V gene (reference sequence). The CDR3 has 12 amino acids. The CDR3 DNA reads TGTGCCAGCAGCGCACACTCCTACGAGCAGTACTTC. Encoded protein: CASSAHSYEQYF.

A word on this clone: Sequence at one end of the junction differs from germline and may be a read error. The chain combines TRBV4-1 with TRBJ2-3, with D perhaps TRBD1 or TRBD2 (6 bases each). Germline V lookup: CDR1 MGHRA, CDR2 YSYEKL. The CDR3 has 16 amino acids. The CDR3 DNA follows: TGCACCAGCAGCCAAGTGGGGGGCCCATATTCAGATACACAGTATTTT. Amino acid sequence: CTSSQVGGPYSDTQYF.